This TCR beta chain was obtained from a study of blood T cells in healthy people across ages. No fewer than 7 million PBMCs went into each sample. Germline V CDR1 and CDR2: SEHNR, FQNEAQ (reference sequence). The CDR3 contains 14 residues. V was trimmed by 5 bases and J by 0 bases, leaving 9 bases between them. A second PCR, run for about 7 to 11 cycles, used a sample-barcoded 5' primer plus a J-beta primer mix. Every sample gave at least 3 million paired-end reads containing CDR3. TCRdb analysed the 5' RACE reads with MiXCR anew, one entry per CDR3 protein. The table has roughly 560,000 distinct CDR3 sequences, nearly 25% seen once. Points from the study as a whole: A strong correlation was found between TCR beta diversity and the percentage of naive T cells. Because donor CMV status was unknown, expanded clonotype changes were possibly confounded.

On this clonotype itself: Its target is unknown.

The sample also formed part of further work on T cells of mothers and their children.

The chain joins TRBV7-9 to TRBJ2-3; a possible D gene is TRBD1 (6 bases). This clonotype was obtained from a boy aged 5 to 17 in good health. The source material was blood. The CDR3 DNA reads TGTGCCAGCAGCACAAGGGGGAGCACAGATACGCAGTATTTT. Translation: CASSTRGSTDTQYF.